The 6 T cell receptor beta chains presented below share a single source sample, sequenced in a study of control samples from healthy donors and cancer patients. Sequencing used immunoSEQ multiplex PCR; TCRdb keeps in-frame clones, though not all of them. Here the sample spans roughly 68,000 clones, about 83% being singletons. Sequencing used blood. Every receptor here comes from a man in his fifties or sixties in good health.

On this clone: Its ends do not fully match the called genes, so a read error is possible. The sample has other DNA sequences that encode this CDR3 too. The chain is built from TRBV5-6 and TRBJ2-1, with TRBD2 matching over 14 bases. CDR3 length: 16 amino acids. In germline, CDR1 is SGHDT, CDR2 YYEEEE. CDR3 nucleotide sequence: TGTGCCAGCAGTTTGGGACTAGCGGGAGTTTCAAATGAGCAGTTCTTC. Translation gives CASSLGLAGVSNEQFF.

Worth noting for this clone: Because the CDR3 is missing its conserved closing phenylalanine or tryptophan, this is likely a read error. Because the CDR3's place on the DNA is in doubt, the DNA is left out and the CDR3 is given as listed by TCRdb. The chain joins TRBV4-3 to TRBJ2-7. The germline gives CDR1 LGHNA, CDR2 YSLEER. The CDR3 length equals 9 residues, ends included. CDR3 in amino acids: CASSHPNEI.

This clone was picked up many times. This chain links TRBV11-2 with TRBJ2-7; 8 bases are a match to TRBD1. CDR1 SGHAT and CDR2 FQNNGV come from the germline V gene. The CDR3 covers 13 residues. The junction had 5 bases not matched to a gene; V was cut back by 4 bases and J by 6 bases. The CDR3 sequence: CASSSDRAVEQYF. The CDR3 DNA reads as TGTGCCAGCAGCTCGGACAGGGCTGTCGAGCAGTACTTC.

J is TRBJ2-7 and V is TRBV21-1; the DNA was not used to check the table's D call, TRBD1. TRBV21-1 is flagged as a pseudogene. CDR3 size: 17 residues. The CDR3 coding sequence is TGTGCCAGCAGCAAAGAAGACCGGGACAGGTGGGGATACGAGCAGTACTTC. Its protein is CASSKEDRDRWGYEQYF.

This clone occurred a few times. The chain employs TRBV6-5 and TRBJ2-1, with D perhaps TRBD2 (5 bases). V gave up 7 bases and J gave up 0 bases, with 10 bases separating them. The CDR3 consists of 14 residues. Looked up from germline, CDR1 is MNHEY and CDR2 is SVGAGI. CDR3 DNA: TGTGCCAGCAAACGGGATGGCTCCTACAATGAGCAGTTCTTC. This codes for CASKRDGSYNEQFF.

The genes are TRBV6-2 or TRBV6-3 and TRBJ2-2, with a weak D call TRBD2 (6 bases). The V and J ends lost 6 bases and 1 base respectively, with 18 bases between them. CDR1 and CDR2 from the germline V gene are MNHEY and SVGEGT. CDR3 length: 17 amino acids. CDR3 coding DNA: TGTGCCAGCAGCCGCTTGGTGTGGCGGGGGAACACCGGGGAGCTGTTTTTT. Translating it yields CASSRLVWRGNTGELFF.